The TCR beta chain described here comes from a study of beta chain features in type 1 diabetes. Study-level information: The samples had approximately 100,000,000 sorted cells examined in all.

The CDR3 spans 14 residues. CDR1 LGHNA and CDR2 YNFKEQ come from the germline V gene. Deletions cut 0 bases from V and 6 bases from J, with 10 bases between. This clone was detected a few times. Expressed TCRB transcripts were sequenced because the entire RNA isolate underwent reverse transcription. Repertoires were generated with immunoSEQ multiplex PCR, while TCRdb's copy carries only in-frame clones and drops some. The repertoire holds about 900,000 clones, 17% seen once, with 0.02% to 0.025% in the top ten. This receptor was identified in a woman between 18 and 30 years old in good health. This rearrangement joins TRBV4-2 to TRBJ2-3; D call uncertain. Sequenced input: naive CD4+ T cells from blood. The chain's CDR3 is CASSQDMHSDTQYF. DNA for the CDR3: TGTGCCAGCAGCCAAGATATGCACTCCGATACGCAGTATTTT.